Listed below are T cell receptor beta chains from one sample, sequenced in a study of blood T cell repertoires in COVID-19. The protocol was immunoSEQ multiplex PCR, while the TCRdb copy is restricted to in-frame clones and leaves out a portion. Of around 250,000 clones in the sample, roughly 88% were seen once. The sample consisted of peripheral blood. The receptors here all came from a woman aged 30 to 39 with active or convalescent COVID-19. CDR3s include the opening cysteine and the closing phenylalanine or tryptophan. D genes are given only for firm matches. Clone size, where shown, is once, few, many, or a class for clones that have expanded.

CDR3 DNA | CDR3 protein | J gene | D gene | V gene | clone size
TGTGCCAGCAGCTTGGCGAGGAACACCGGGGAGCTGTTTTTT | CASSLARNTGELFF | TRBJ2-2 | NA | TRBV5-4 | NA
TGTGCCAGTAGTATCGTCGGACAGGGGGCTCGGGACATTCAGTACTTC | CASSIVGQGARDIQYF | TRBJ2-4 | TRBD1 | TRBV19 | NA
TGTGCCAGCGGGTACAGTAATGAAAAACTGTTTTTT | CASGYSNEKLFF | TRBJ1-4 | NA | TRBV6-5 | NA
TGTGCCAGCTCACCTGTGACAGGGGAGAACACTGAAGCTTTCTTT | CASSPVTGENTEAFF | TRBJ1-1 | TRBD1 | TRBV18 | NA
TGTGCCAGCAGCCGCGCGGGGGCGCACCTAAGGTTATTCTACACCTTC | CASSRAGAHLRLFYTF | TRBJ1-2 | NA | TRBV6-2/TRBV6-3 | NA
TGTGCCAGCAGTGATGAAAGGGGATACGAGCAGTACTTC | CASSDERGYEQYF | TRBJ2-7 | NA | TRBV2 | NA
TGTGCCACCAGCAGAGATGGTCGCCAAGCGATCTACAATGAGCAGTTCTTC | CATSRDGRQAIYNEQFF | TRBJ2-1 | NA | TRBV15 | NA
TGTGCCAGCATGGCACAGCTTAATGAAAAACTGTTTTTT | CASMAQLNEKLFF | TRBJ1-4 | NA | TRBV7-9 | NA
TGTGCCAGCATTAAAGCAGGGTCCCTTAACTATGGCTACACCTTC | CASIKAGSLNYGYTF | TRBJ1-2 | NA | TRBV28 | once
TGTGCCAGCAGCTTCGACAGGGCCTGGGATGGCTACACCTTC | CASSFDRAWDGYTF | TRBJ1-2 | TRBD1 | TRBV7-8 | NA
TGCAGCGTTGAACAGGGAGGGGTGAACACTGAAGCTTTCTTT | CSVEQGGVNTEAFF | TRBJ1-1 | NA | TRBV29-1 | NA
TGTGCCATCAGTGCGCTCGTCGGCAGGGCGAACGACTATGGCTACACCTTC | CAISALVGRANDYGYTF | TRBJ1-2 | NA | TRBV10-3 | NA
TGTGCCAGCAGCGTCTCAGGGGGACAGCTAAATGAAAAACTGTTTTTT | CASSVSGGQLNEKLFF | TRBJ1-4 | TRBD1 | TRBV9 | NA
TGTGCCAGCAGCCAAGTTGGGGCCTCCGAGCAGTACTTC | CASSQVGASEQYF | TRBJ2-7 | NA | TRBV3-1/TRBV3-2 | NA
TGTGCCAGCGACAGGAGGCTGACAGATACGCAGTATTTT | CASDRRLTDTQYF | TRBJ2-3 | NA | TRBV6-6 | NA
TGTGCCAGCAGTACGGGACTCCCCCCCCAAGAGACCCAGTACTTC | CASSTGLPPQETQYF | TRBJ2-5 | NA | TRBV27 | NA
TGTGCCAGCCGCGGAACAGGGGGAAATTCACCCCTCCACTTT | CASRGTGGNSPLHF | TRBJ1-6 | TRBD1 | TRBV6-4 | few
TGTGCCAGCAGCCCTCGGACAGGGGGCGCACCCCTCCACTTT | CASSPRTGGAPLHF | TRBJ1-6 | TRBD1 | TRBV9 | NA
TGTGCCAGCAGCACAGACAGATATGGCTACACCTTC | CASSTDRYGYTF | TRBJ1-2 | NA | TRBV11-2 | NA
TGTGCCAGCAGCTTAAGGGGGGGATGGTACAATGAGCAGTTCTTC | CASSLRGGWYNEQFF | TRBJ2-1 | NA | TRBV5-4 | NA
TGTGCCAGTAGTATAGGTCCCAACGCAAAGGGACTGCCTTACAATGAGCAGTTCTTC | CASSIGPNAKGLPYNEQFF | TRBJ2-1 | NA | TRBV19 | NA
TGTGCCAGCAGATCATTGGTGACTAGCGGGGGATCTGATTACGAGCAGTACTTC | CASRSLVTSGGSDYEQYF | TRBJ2-7 | TRBD2 | TRBV2 | NA
TGTGCCAGCAGCTGGGGCCTACAGGGTATCAGCGAGCAGTACTTC | CASSWGLQGISEQYF | TRBJ2-7 | NA | TRBV5-8 | NA
TGTGCCAGCAGCCCGAGCGCAGGGGTCTACGAGCAGTACTTC | CASSPSAGVYEQYF | TRBJ2-7 | NA | TRBV3-1/TRBV3-2 | NA
TGTGCCAGCAGCGTAGCTCAGGCAGTCTCTCCCTATGGCTACACCTTC | CASSVAQAVSPYGYTF | TRBJ1-2 | NA | TRBV9 | NA
TGTGCCAGCAGCTTTTCAGGGACAGATACGCAGTATTTT | CASSFSGTDTQYF | TRBJ2-3 | NA | TRBV7-2 | NA
TGTGCCAGCAGCGTCGGACTAGCGGCCAACAATGAGCAGTTCTTC | CASSVGLAANNEQFF | TRBJ2-1 | TRBD2 | TRBV9 | NA
TGTGCCAGCAGCTTCTCAGGGACAGGGGCCGTCTATGGCTACACCTTC | CASSFSGTGAVYGYTF | TRBJ1-2 | TRBD1 | TRBV5-4 | NA
TGTGCCAGCAGCCTAGGGGAGGCGGGCGAGGTTGGCACAGATACGCAGTATTTT | CASSLGEAGEVGTDTQYF | TRBJ2-3 | NA | TRBV7-2 | NA
TGTGCCAGCAGTTTGATGTACGGTCAGCCCCAGCATTTT | CASSLMYGQPQHF | TRBJ1-5 | NA | TRBV12-3/TRBV12-4 | once
TGTGCCAGCAGCGGCGCCCCCAATCCTAACTATGGCTACACCTTC | CASSGAPNPNYGYTF | TRBJ1-2 | NA | TRBV9 | NA